This paragraph reports one T cell receptor beta chain. Its antigen remains unidentified. This entry belongs to a study of human thymus T cells. Sequenced by immunoSEQ multiplex PCR; TCRdb stores in-frame clones only, minus some. The table has about 130,000 clones, around 96% seen once. Study outcomes and limitations: Highly overlapping thymic repertoires in unrelated individuals were reported by related research.

Resections from corrective heart surgery provided thymus tissue. Healthy Finnish infants undergoing corrective surgery for congenital heart defects were the donors. Looked up from germline, CDR1 is SGHTA and CDR2 is FQGNSA. The CDR3 has 16 residues. Losses at the gene ends were 5 bases for V and 0 bases for J; bases not matched to a gene: 8. This TCR was sampled from a boy younger than two with a congenital heart defect but otherwise immunologically healthy. This sequence joins TRBV7-2 and TRBJ2-7; 9 nucleotides align to TRBD2. Sequenced sample: thymus tissue. The CDR3 DNA reads TGTGCCAGCAGCCCCACTAGCGGGCTGAGCTCCTACGAGCAGTACTTC. Its protein is CASSPTSGLSSYEQYF.